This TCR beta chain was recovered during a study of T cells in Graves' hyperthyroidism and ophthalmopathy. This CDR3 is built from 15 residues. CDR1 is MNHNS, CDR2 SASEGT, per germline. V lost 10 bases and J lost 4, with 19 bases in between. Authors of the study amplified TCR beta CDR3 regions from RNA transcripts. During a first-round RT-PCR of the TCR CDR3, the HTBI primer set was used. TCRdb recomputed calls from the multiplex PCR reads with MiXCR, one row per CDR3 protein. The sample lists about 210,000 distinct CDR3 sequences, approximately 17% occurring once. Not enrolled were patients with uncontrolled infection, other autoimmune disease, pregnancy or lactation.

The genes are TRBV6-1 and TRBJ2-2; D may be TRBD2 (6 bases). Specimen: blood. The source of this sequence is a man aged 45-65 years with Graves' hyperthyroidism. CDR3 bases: TGTGCCACCAATTCGCGGGCGGGGATCACCGGGGAGCTGTTTTTT. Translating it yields CATNSRAGITGELFF.